The rows below give T cell receptor beta chains drawn from one sample of a study of blood T cell repertoires in COVID-19. Assay used: immunoSEQ multiplex PCR; TCRdb lists only in-frame clones, some missing. The sample has about 140,000 clones, roughly 82% seen once. Sequencing used peripheral blood. The receptors shown here come from an older man with acute or convalescent COVID-19. Each CDR3 is given with its conserved first and last residue. Each record gives: J gene, D gene, clone size, V gene, CDR3 protein, CDR3 DNA. D genes are given only for firm matches. Only some rows state a clone size, as once, few, many or a class for expanded clones.

TRBJ1-1 | NA | NA | TRBV3-1/TRBV3-2 | CASSQGTPRGAFF | TGTGCCAGCAGCCAAGGGACCCCCAGGGGAGCTTTCTTT
TRBJ2-3 | NA | NA | TRBV4-1 | CASSQVDSYTDTQYF | TGCGCCAGCAGCCAAGTCGACTCCTACACAGATACGCAGTATTTT
TRBJ1-4 | TRBD1 | NA | TRBV7-9 | CASSYDRGEKLFF | TGTGCCAGCAGCTACGACAGGGGGGAAAAACTGTTTTTT
TRBJ1-2 | NA | NA | TRBV5-6 | CASKGGGVDYGYTF | TGTGCCAGTAAGGGCGGGGGAGTCGACTATGGCTACACCTTC
TRBJ2-5 | TRBD2 | NA | TRBV7-9 | CASSVAGGGETQYF | TGTGCCAGCAGCGTAGCGGGCGGGGGAGAGACCCAGTACTTC
TRBJ1-5 | NA | NA | TRBV15 | CATSRHRDQPQHF | TGTGCCACCAGCAGACACAGGGATCAGCCCCAGCATTTT
TRBJ2-5 | NA | once | TRBV15 | CATSKTEETQYF | TGTGCCACCTCCAAGACAGAAGAGACCCAGTACTTC
TRBJ1-6 | TRBD1 | NA | TRBV3-1/TRBV3-2 | CASSLDTTGGFSPLHF | TGTGCCAGCAGCCTAGATACGACAGGGGGTTTTTCACCCCTCCACTTT
TRBJ2-2 | TRBD1 | NA | TRBV10-3 | CAIRTGTGDTGELFF | TGTGCCATCAGGACCGGGACAGGAGACACCGGGGAGCTGTTTTTT
TRBJ1-1 | NA | NA | TRBV4-3 | CASSQDGGDEAFF | TGCGCCAGCAGCCAAGATGGAGGGGATGAAGCTTTCTTT
TRBJ2-6 | NA | NA | TRBV5-1 | CASSLPDRWNTSGANVLTF | TGCGCCAGCAGCTTACCCGACAGGTGGAATACTTCTGGGGCCAACGTCCTGACTTTC
TRBJ2-7 | NA | few | TRBV7-2 | CASSLAVASWSYEQYF | TGTGCCAGCAGCTTAGCGGTCGCTAGCTGGTCCTACGAGCAGTACTTC
TRBJ1-1 | NA | NA | TRBV4-2 | CASSQAGGQGWGEAFF | TGTGCCAGCAGCCAAGCGGGGGGGCAGGGCTGGGGTGAAGCTTTCTTT
TRBJ1-1 | NA | NA | TRBV27 | CASSLDSPGLTEAFF | TGTGCCAGCAGTTTAGACTCGCCAGGGCTCACTGAAGCTTTCTTT
TRBJ1-1 | NA | NA | TRBV5-4 | CASSLAPGDARNTEAFF | TGTGCCAGCAGCTTGGCCCCGGGGGATGCGAGGAACACTGAAGCTTTCTTT
TRBJ2-1 | TRBD1 | NA | TRBV2 | CASSVGDRGDGEQFF | TGTGCCAGCAGTGTAGGGGACAGGGGGGATGGTGAGCAGTTCTTC
TRBJ1-4 | NA | NA | TRBV7-3 | CASSDVGGANEKLFF | TGTGCCAGCAGCGATGTCGGAGGCGCCAATGAAAAACTGTTTTTT
TRBJ2-3 | NA | NA | TRBV6-2/TRBV6-3 | CASSSLGLSTDTQYF | TGTGCCAGCAGTTCGCTGGGACTTAGCACAGATACGCAGTATTTT
TRBJ1-1 | NA | many | TRBV6-5 | CASSKSPRDEAFF | TGTGCCAGCAGTAAATCCCCGAGGGATGAAGCTTTCTTT
TRBJ1-1 | NA | NA | TRBV28 | CASSPMTLNTEAFF | TGTGCCAGCAGTCCAATGACATTGAACACTGAAGCTTTCTTT
TRBJ1-4 | NA | few | TRBV7-9 | CASSSAGATNEKLFF | TGTGCCAGCAGCTCCGCAGGGGCAACTAATGAAAAACTGTTTTTT
TRBJ1-5 | NA | NA | TRBV6-6 | CASSYSRQSNQPQHF | TGTGCCAGCAGTTACTCGCGGCAGAGCAATCAGCCCCAGCATTTT
TRBJ2-1 | TRBD1 | NA | TRBV5-1 | CASSTRGPSYNEQFF | TGCGCCAGCAGCACTAGGGGGCCATCCTACAATGAGCAGTTCTTC
TRBJ1-3 | NA | NA | TRBV6-4 | CASSDSPRLNSGNTIYF | TGTGCCAGCAGTGACTCGCCCCGACTGAACTCTGGAAACACCATATATTTT
TRBJ1-3 | NA | NA | TRBV5-1 | CASSLVTGSGNTIYF | TGCGCCAGCAGCTTGGTCACAGGGTCTGGAAACACCATATATTTT
TRBJ1-5 | NA | NA | TRBV18 | CASSPFSNQPQHF | TGTGCCAGCTCACCCTTTAGCAATCAGCCCCAGCATTTT
TRBJ1-2 | NA | NA | TRBV9 | CASSVGDSAGYTF | TGTGCCAGCAGCGTAGGCGATTCTGCTGGCTACACCTTC
TRBJ1-1 | TRBD1 | NA | TRBV28 | CASRDSNTEAFF | TGTGCCAGCCGGGACAGCAACACTGAAGCTTTCTTT
TRBJ2-7 | TRBD1 | NA | TRBV27 | CASSFRDRWTYEQYF | TGTGCCAGCAGTTTCCGGGACAGGTGGACCTACGAGCAGTACTTC
TRBJ2-5 | NA | NA | TRBV3-1/TRBV3-2 | CASSQGRVPACEQETQYF | TGTGCCAGCAGCCAAGGCAGGGTACCGGCATGTGAACAAGAGACCCAGTACTTC
TRBJ2-2 | NA | NA | TRBV29-1 | CSVGRGTGELFF | TGCAGCGTCGGCAGGGGCACCGGGGAGCTGTTTTTT
TRBJ2-7 | TRBD2 | NA | TRBV19 | CASSIAGVGPYEQYF | TGTGCCAGTAGTATCGCGGGGGTCGGGCCCTACGAGCAGTACTTC
TRBJ1-6 | TRBD1 | once | TRBV18 | CASSPRTGETYSPLHF | TGTGCCAGCTCACCACGGACAGGGGAGACCTATTCACCCCTCCACTTT
TRBJ2-2 | TRBD2 | NA | TRBV5-5 | CASSPFPRGGRGTGELFF | TGTGCCAGCAGCCCTTTTCCCCGCGGGGGGCGCGGCACCGGGGAGCTGTTTTTT
TRBJ2-3 | TRBD1 | few | TRBV9 | CASSLPDRGDYTQYF | TGTGCCAGCAGCCTCCCGGACAGGGGTGATTATACGCAGTATTTT
TRBJ1-2 | NA | NA | TRBV10-3 | CAISGGPPGGYTF | TGTGCCATCAGTGGGGGGCCCCCCGGTGGCTACACCTTC
TRBJ1-2 | NA | NA | TRBV18 | CASSRTGDYGHTF | TGTGCCAGCTCACGGACCGGGGACTATGGCCACACCTTC
TRBJ1-1 | NA | NA | TRBV5-5 | CASSLALGSRTEAFF | TGTGCCAGCAGCTTGGCGCTAGGGAGTCGGACTGAAGCTTTCTTT
TRBJ1-2 | TRBD1 | NA | TRBV4-1 | CASSPGQGYGYTF | TGCGCCAGCAGCCCGGGACAGGGGTACGGCTACACCTTC
TRBJ2-7 | NA | NA | TRBV29-1 | CSVGTPPYEQYF | TGCAGCGTCGGGACACCTCCCTACGAGCAGTACTTC
TRBJ2-2 | NA | NA | TRBV6-1 | CASSEMGGFTGELFF | TGTGCCAGCAGTGAAATGGGGGGATTCACCGGGGAGCTGTTTTTT
TRBJ2-7 | NA | NA | TRBV25-1 | CASTGDSYEQYF | TGTGCCAGCACCGGGGATTCCTACGAGCAGTACTTC
TRBJ2-7 | TRBD1 | NA | TRBV5-1 | CASSSTGATSYEQYF | TGCGCCAGCAGCTCCACAGGGGCAACCTCCTACGAGCAGTACTTC
TRBJ2-5 | TRBD2 | NA | TRBV4-2 | CASSQGAASGAQETQYF | TGTGCCAGCAGCCAAGGGGCGGCTAGCGGGGCACAAGAGACCCAGTACTTC
TRBJ2-1 | NA | NA | TRBV24-1 | CATSDSQTTGGRDEQFF | TGTGCCACCAGTGATTCACAGACCACCGGGGGACGGGATGAGCAGTTCTTC
TRBJ2-2 | NA | NA | TRBV7-8 | CASSLNTGELFF | TGTGCCAGCAGCCTAAATACCGGGGAGCTGTTTTTT
TRBJ1-1 | NA | NA | TRBV11-3 | CASSLTGGRAFF | TGTGCCAGCAGCTTGACAGGCGGGCGGGCTTTCTTT
TRBJ1-1 | TRBD1 | NA | TRBV29-1 | CSVLAGTGGAEAFF | TGCAGCGTCTTGGCCGGGACAGGGGGCGCAGAAGCTTTCTTT
TRBJ1-2 | NA | NA | TRBV4-3 | CASSQGSGLDGYTF | TGCGCCAGCAGCCAAGGATCAGGCTTGGATGGCTACACCTTC
TRBJ2-3 | NA | NA | TRBV5-1 | CASSRAGLDTQYF | TGCGCCAGCAGCCGGGCGGGTTTAGATACGCAGTATTTT